The 10 T cell receptor beta chains below were found in one sample sequenced in a study of OX40 agonist ivuxolimab in advanced cancers. Assay: immunoSEQ multiplex PCR; the TCRdb copy retains only in-frame clones and omits some. The sample has about 44,000 clones, 85% to 95% seen once; the top ten hold approximately 14%. The source material was CD4+ or CD8+ T cells sorted from blood, sampled in a trial of the OX40 agonist ivuxolimab. These receptors were taken from an adult with an advanced solid tumor such as melanoma, head and neck, liver or kidney cancer.

The rearrangement links TRBV4-3 to TRBJ2-5, with D unclear. V lost 0 bases and J lost 2, with 10 bases in between. This CDR3 comprises 15 residues. Germline assignment: CDR1 LGHNA and CDR2 YSLEER. CDR3 DNA sequence: TGCGCCAGCAGCCAAGATGGTGGCAGTCAAGAGACCCAGTACTTC. Translating it yields CASSQDGGSQETQYF.

This clone appeared a single time. This chain connects TRBV19 to TRBJ1-1; no firm D call. The V and J ends lost 3 bases and 2 bases respectively, with 7 bases between them. Germline lookup yields CDR1 LNHDA and CDR2 SQIVND (reference sequence). The CDR3 runs 13 residues. The CDR3 nucleotides are TGTGCCAGTAGTATTGGCAGAAACACTGAAGCTTTCTTT. It translates to CASSIGRNTEAFF.

J is TRBJ2-1 and V is TRBV9, with 7 positions matching TRBD2. Germline CDR1 SGDLS, CDR2 YYNGEE. Trimming at V came to 0 bases and at J to 3 bases, leaving 3 bases not matched to a gene. This CDR3 comprises 15 residues. The CDR3 DNA is TGTGCCAGCAGCGTAGTTGGCGGGAGCTACAATGAGCAGTTCTTC. Translated, it gives CASSVVGGSYNEQFF.

The genes are TRBV7-9 and TRBJ2-2; perhaps TRBD2 as D (5 bases). Per the germline V gene, CDR1 is SEHNR and CDR2 is FQNEAQ (reference sequence). The CDR3 consists of 16 residues. Between the trimmed V and J ends, which lost 4 bases and 6 bases, there was a span of 18 bases. DNA of the CDR3: TGTGCCAGCAGCTCCACGGAGGTCCCAAGGGCCGGGGAGCTGTTTTTT. Its protein product is CASSSTEVPRAGELFF.

This chain connects TRBV11-3 to TRBJ2-2; 11 bases line up with TRBD2. Trimming cost V 2 bases and J 5 bases; bases outside gene matches: 10. This CDR3 is 18 amino acids long. Germline V lookup: CDR1 SGHNT, CDR2 YENEEA. The CDR3 nucleotides read TGTGCCAGCAGCTTATTAACAACTAGCGGGAGTTTAACCGGGGAGCTGTTTTTT. Translation: CASSLLTTSGSLTGELFF.

The rearrangement links TRBV7-8 to TRBJ1-2; TRBD1 might be the D (5 bases). The V end lost 2 bases, the J end lost 5 bases, and 18 bases lay between the germline ends. CDR3 size: 16 residues. CDR1 is SGHVS, CDR2 FQNEAQ, per germline. The CDR3 DNA sequence: TGTGCCAGCAGCTTATTGAGGGACGGCGGGGATTATGGCTACACCTTC. Its protein product is CASSLLRDGGDYGYTF.

The gene calls are TRBV7-9 and TRBJ2-5; 8 bases are a match to TRBD2. This CDR3 has 17 amino acids. Per the germline V gene, CDR1 is SEHNR and CDR2 is FQNEAQ (reference sequence). The V segment lost 1 base and the J segment 0 bases; nucleotides outside the gene matches: 7. The CDR3 nucleotides are TGTGCCAGCAGCTTAGTCGGGTCTAGCGGGTACCAAGAGACCCAGTACTTC. Translated: CASSLVGSSGYQETQYF.

The chain is built from TRBV6-1 and TRBJ1-2; 9 bases line up with TRBD1. Germline CDR1 and CDR2: MNHNS and SASEGT. V was pared by 0 bases and J by 2 bases, with 7 bases of the junction left unmatched. CDR3 length: 17 residues. CDR3 coding DNA: TGTGCCAGCAGTGAAGCGAAGGGACAGGGCTTCAACTATGGCTACACCTTC. This encodes CASSEAKGQGFNYGYTF.

J is TRBJ1-6 and V is TRBV7-9; D remains ambiguous. Trimming shortened V by 4 bases and J by 9 bases, and 7 bases separated the two germline ends. This CDR3 comprises 12 residues. The germline gives CDR1 SEHNR, CDR2 FQNEAQ (reference sequence). CDR3 bases: TGTGCCAGCAGCTCCTTAGGTTCACCCCTCCACTTT. This translates into CASSSLGSPLHF.

The V and J genes are TRBV10-1 and TRBJ2-1, with 7 bases identical to TRBD2. CDR1 and CDR2 from the germline V gene are WNHNN and SYGVQD (reference sequence). CDR3 length equals 14 residues. J was trimmed by 8 bases and V by 2 bases; bases with no gene match: 6. Here the CDR3 DNA reads TGCGCCAGCAGTGAGGGCGGGAGTGCGTATGAGCAGTTCTTC. It codes for CASSEGGSAYEQFF.